This T cell receptor beta chain stems from a study of CD8+ T cells in alopecia areata. Study-level information: Each of the treated patients was given oral tofacitinib, 5 to 10 mg twice daily, for moderate-to-severe alopecia areata.

CDR3 length: 14 amino acids. J lost 4 bases, V lost 1 base, and 5 bases had no gene match. The V gene's germline CDR1 is SGHRS and CDR2 YFSETQ. General study points: Scalp clonality decreased significantly with tofacitinib, and so did expanded CD8+ clones among the top 100.

Isolated RNA was reverse transcribed into cDNA used as the sequencing template. Sequencing used immunoSEQ multiplex PCR; TCRdb keeps in-frame clones, though not all of them. The data contain more than 100,000 clones, 50% to 55% of them singletons. Concerning this clone: Its matching antigen is unknown.

Treatment denoted: oral pan-JAK inhibitor, 5-10 mg twice daily. Collection of lesional scalp punch biopsies and peripheral blood was performed in alopecia areata patients. The gene calls are TRBV5-1 and TRBJ2-7; TRBD1 aligns across 7 bases. The sample in question was CD4+ T cells sorted from blood, obtained at week 4, from a patient treated with tofacitinib. The receptor's source is a human donor with alopecia areata. The CDR3 DNA reads as TGCGCCAGCAGCTTGAGCGACAGGGCGTACGAGCAGTACTTC. It is translated as CASSLSDRAYEQYF.